The 12 T cell receptor beta chains below come from one sample, sequenced in a study of T cells in Graves' hyperthyroidism and ophthalmopathy. Template material for amplifying TCR beta CDR3 regions consisted of RNA transcripts. Initially, a first-round RT-PCR of the TCR CDR3 employed the HTBI primer set. TCRdb re-called the multiplex PCR reads with MiXCR, one entry per CDR3 protein. The sample shows fewer than 550,000 distinct CDR3 sequences, roughly 25% of them seen only once. The sample comprised blood. These receptors came from a woman in her twenties or thirties with Graves' ophthalmopathy.

This chain joins TRBV4-1 and TRBJ1-5, with 11 bases that match TRBD1. The germline V gene encodes CDR1 MGHRA and CDR2 YSYEKL. Trimming took 3 bases from V and 6 from J; bases not matched to a gene: 7. This CDR3 contains 16 residues. CDR3 amino acids: CASSQPGQGEGQPQHF. The CDR3 coding sequence is TGCGCCAGCAGCCAGCCGGGACAGGGGGAAGGTCAGCCCCAGCATTTT.

In this sample, this clonotype turned up many times. V is TRBV30 and J is TRBJ1-5; perhaps TRBD1 as D (5 bases). Germline V gives CDR1 GTSNPN, CDR2 SVGIG (reference sequence). Trimming pared 3 bases from V and 6 bases from J, leaving 12 bases between. The CDR3 extends over 13 amino acids. The CDR3 is CAWSGGPGQPQHF. The CDR3 DNA is TGTGCCTGGAGCGGGGGTCCAGGTCAGCCCCAGCATTTT.

This clonotype was seen at least ten times. The chain carries TRBV6-1 and TRBJ1-1; 7 nucleotides align to TRBD1. Per germline, CDR1 MNHNS and CDR2 SASEGT. The CDR3 consists of 15 residues. The V segment lost 2 bases and the J segment 2 bases; nucleotides outside the gene matches: 5. CDR3 sequence: CASSESGTVNTEAFF. The CDR3 coding sequence is TGTGCCAGCAGTGAATCCGGGACAGTAAACACTGAAGCTTTCTTT.

This clonotype has ten or more counts. An end of the junction does not agree with germline; a read error may underlie this. This chain connects TRBV12-3 or TRBV12-4 to TRBJ1-1; tentatively, D is TRBD1 (5 bases). The CDR3 length is 17 residues. CDR3 amino acids: CASSLYGGNRVKTEAFF. CDR3 in DNA: TGTGCCAGCAGTTTATATGGGGGTAATAGGGTGAAAACTGAAGCTTTCTTT.

The genes are TRBV3-1 and TRBJ1-5; D gene ambiguous. Germline V CDR1 and CDR2: LGHDT, YNNKEL (reference sequence). The V and J ends lost 0 bases and 9 bases respectively, with 12 bases between them. This CDR3 contains 14 residues. The CDR3 region is CASSQENTAGPQHF. CDR3 in DNA: TGTGCCAGCAGCCAAGAGAATACGGCGGGGCCCCAGCATTTT.

This clonotype was observed a handful of times. This rearrangement joins TRBV20-1 to TRBJ2-4; 11 bases fit TRBD2. The junction had 12 bases not matched to a gene; V was cut back by 6 bases and J by 11 bases. This CDR3 has 14 residues. The germline gives CDR1 DFQATT, CDR2 SNEGSKA (reference sequence). The CDR3 DNA reads TGCAGTGCGATAGCGGGAGGGCCTCTGGCGGTTCAGTACTTC. It codes for CSAIAGGPLAVQYF.

This clonotype was found many times. The V and J genes are TRBV29-1 and TRBJ1-1, with a possible D match to TRBD1 (6 bases). This CDR3 has 12 residues. V dropped 7 bases and J dropped 0 bases, with 9 bases sitting between them. Per the germline V gene, CDR1 is SQVTM and CDR2 is ANQGSEA. CDR3 bases: TGCAGCGGCTACAGGGTGAACACTGAAGCTTTCTTT. Translation gives CSGYRVNTEAFF.

The rearrangement uses TRBV6-1 and TRBJ1-3; 8 bases agree with TRBD1. Trimming at V came to 5 bases and at J to 5 bases, leaving 8 bases not matched to a gene. The CDR3 extends over 15 amino acids. The germline V gene encodes CDR1 MNHNS and CDR2 SASEGT. The CDR3 sequence: CASSRGQGSRNTIYF. The CDR3 DNA reads as TGTGCCAGCAGTCGCGGACAGGGAAGCCGAAACACCATATATTTT.

The chain has TRBV15 and TRBJ1-1, with D maybe TRBD1 (5 bases). Germline CDR1 reads LNHNV; CDR2 reads YYDKDF (reference sequence). The V end was cut by 3 bases, the J end by 3 bases, with 14 bases between. This CDR3 region has 15 residues. CDR3 sequence (DNA): TGTGCCACCAGCAGTGTTGTACGGGGGGACACTGAAGCTTTCTTT. Protein: CATSSVVRGDTEAFF.

In its sample, this clonotype was seen many times. V is TRBV9 and J is TRBJ2-5; 9 bases are shared with TRBD1. The CDR3 extends over 17 amino acids. Germline V CDR1 and CDR2: SGDLS, YYNGEE. Germline trimming cut 0 bases from V and 4 bases from J; bases unmatched to any gene: 10. The CDR3 spells CASSVGVGGQGLETQYF. The CDR3 region has the DNA TGTGCCAGCAGCGTAGGGGTAGGGGGACAGGGATTAGAGACCCAGTACTTC.

This chain uses TRBV7-9 with TRBJ1-2, with D possibly TRBD1 on 6 matching bases. The CDR3 spans 14 residues. V was trimmed by 4 bases and J by 2 bases, leaving 11 bases between them. CDR1 and CDR2 from the germline V gene are SEHNR and FQNEAQ (reference sequence). The CDR3 sequence is CASSSPQGNYGYTF. CDR3 in DNA: TGTGCCAGCAGCTCCCCTCAGGGGAACTATGGCTACACCTTC.

In this sample, this clonotype turned up many times. The chain combines TRBV5-6 with TRBJ2-7; 8 nucleotides line up with TRBD2. The CDR3 totals 17 residues. Losses at the gene ends were 0 bases for V and 6 bases for J; bases not matched to a gene: 14. The germline CDR1 and CDR2 sequences are SGHDT and YYEEEE. The CDR3 loop reads CASSLVFGGTRGGEQYF. The CDR3 nucleotides are TGTGCCAGCAGCTTGGTTTTTGGCGGGACTAGAGGGGGCGAGCAGTACTTC.